These 26 T cell receptor beta chains were sequenced from one sample in a study of T cells after yellow fever vaccination. Using its own MiXCR run on the 5' RACE reads, TCRdb lists one record per CDR3 protein. The data contain 300,000 to 400,000 distinct CDR3 sequences, roughly 9.4% of them singletons. The sample here was PBMCs, taken on the day of the first yellow fever vaccination. The origin of the receptors is a man between 18 and 29 years old who received the YFV17D yellow fever vaccine.

The chain is built from TRBV4-1 and TRBJ1-5; no firm D call. The CDR3 spans 13 residues. The V gene's germline CDR1 is MGHRA and CDR2 YSYEKL. V lost 5 bases, J lost 8 bases, and 13 bases lay in between. Written as DNA, the CDR3 is TGCGCCAGCAGCAATTACCCGTGGGAGCCCCAGCATTTT. It encodes CASSNYPWEPQHF.

The V gene is TRBV4-3, the J gene TRBJ2-7; tentatively, D is TRBD1 or TRBD2 (5 bases each). The germline V gene has CDR1 LGHNA and CDR2 YSLEER. Trimming pared 4 bases from V and 0 bases from J, leaving 16 bases between. The CDR3 extends over 16 amino acids. The CDR3 sequence is CASSRGVLGGSYEQYF. In nucleotides, the CDR3 is TGCGCCAGCAGCCGAGGGGTGCTTGGAGGCTCCTACGAGCAGTACTTC.

This clonotype was counted only a few times. The chain carries TRBV3-1 and TRBJ1-6; 8 bases fit TRBD1. CDR1 is LGHDT and CDR2 is YNNKEL in the germline V gene (reference sequence). This CDR3 spans 20 amino acids. The V segment lost 0 bases and the J segment 0 bases; nucleotides outside the gene matches: 10. CDR3 in DNA: TGTGCCAGCAGCCAAGATTCCGGGACAGGTCGGTTCTCCTATAATTCACCCCTCCACTTT. It encodes CASSQDSGTGRFSYNSPLHF.

This clonotype turned up a few times. The rearrangement links TRBV6-2 or TRBV6-3 to TRBJ1-1, with 7 bases lining up with TRBD1. The CDR3 is 16 residues long. Germline CDR1 MNHEY, CDR2 SVGEGT. After removal of 3 bases from V and 0 bases from J, the junction contained 7 bases not matched to a gene. CDR3 protein: CASSYSPTGLNTEAFF. Written as DNA, the CDR3 is TGTGCCAGCAGTTATTCACCGACAGGGCTGAACACTGAAGCTTTCTTT.

There are a few counts of this clonotype. The chain joins TRBV19 to TRBJ2-3; possible D gene TRBD1, 5 bases. The germline V and J ends were trimmed by 7 bases and 3 bases, with 11 bases remaining between them. The CDR3 runs 13 residues. The germline V gene encodes CDR1 LNHDA and CDR2 SQIVND (reference sequence). CDR3 amino acids: CASKGMGTDTQYF. For the CDR3, the DNA is TGTGCCAGTAAGGGGATGGGGACAGATACGCAGTATTTT.

This clonotype occurred a few times. The chain uses TRBV6-1 and TRBJ1-5, with 10 nucleotides matching TRBD1. Trimming at V came to 6 bases and at J to 5 bases, leaving 13 bases not matched to a gene. CDR1 MNHNS and CDR2 SASEGT come from the germline V gene. The CDR3 is 17 amino acids. The CDR3 is CASSPTGQGLGDQPQHF. CDR3 bases: TGTGCCAGCAGCCCCACGGGACAGGGGTTGGGGGATCAGCCCCAGCATTTT.

This clonotype was observed many times. The chain links TRBV29-1 to TRBJ2-6; D gene ambiguous. Trimming left V 4 bases short and J 1 base short, with 5 bases between. Germline V gene data show CDR1 as SQVTM and CDR2 as ANQGSEA. The CDR3 is made up of 13 amino acids. The DNA for the CDR3 is TGCAGCGTTGCCGGGTCTGGGGCCAACGTCCTGACTTTC. Residues: CSVAGSGANVLTF.

This clonotype was detected a few times. V usage is TRBV11-2 and J usage is TRBJ2-4, with unresolved D. In germline, CDR1 is SGHAT, CDR2 FQNNGV. The ends were cut back, 5 bases at V and 0 bases at J, with 14 bases in the middle. The CDR3 is 16 residues long. The CDR3 nucleotides read TGTGCCAGCAGCCCCCTCCGGCGGCTAGCCAAAAACATTCAGTACTTC. As protein: CASSPLRRLAKNIQYF.

This clonotype came up a few times. This rearrangement joins TRBV10-2 to TRBJ1-2; 7 bases match TRBD1. This CDR3 region has 14 residues. Germline CDR1 and CDR2: WSHSY and SAAADI. V gave up 5 bases and J gave up 4 bases; unmatched junction bases: 7. CDR3 protein: CASSNRGKSYGYTF. DNA for the CDR3: TGCGCCAGCAGTAACAGGGGTAAAAGCTATGGCTACACCTTC.

This clonotype was counted a few times. This chain joins TRBV7-2 and TRBJ2-7; D tentatively fits TRBD1 or TRBD2 (6 bases each). Germline values: CDR1 SGHTA, CDR2 FQGNSA. The V gene lost 8 bases and the J gene lost 0 bases, with 17 bases spanning the gap. The CDR3 sequence is 15 residues long. The CDR3 sequence is CASRPLGGSSYEQYF. The DNA for the CDR3 is TGTGCCAGCCGTCCCCTGGGGGGCAGCTCCTACGAGCAGTACTTC.

At least ten counts were recorded for this clonotype. The V call is TRBV7-3, the J call TRBJ1-1; 7 nucleotides agree with TRBD1. CDR1 and CDR2 from the germline V gene are SGHTA and FQGTGA. CDR3 length equals 14 residues. V lost 5 bases and J lost 1; bases outside the gene matches: 4. The CDR3, as DNA: TGTGCCAGCAGCCCGAACAGGGGGAACACTGAAGCTTTCTTT. It yields the protein CASSPNRGNTEAFF.

The chain carries TRBV2 and TRBJ2-1, with D unresolved. The CDR3 contains 13 residues. In germline, CDR1 is SNHLY, CDR2 FYNNEI. The V and J ends lost 2 bases and 2 bases respectively, with 4 bases between them. In nucleotides, the CDR3 is TGTGCCAGCAGTGAACGAACCTACAATGAGCAGTTCTTC. This codes for CASSERTYNEQFF. The complete variable domain, with remaining parts taken from reference TRBV2 and TRBJ2-1, reads EPEVTQTPSHQVTQMGQEVILRCVPISNHLYFYWYRQILGQKVEFLVSFYNNEISEKSEIFDDQFSVERPDGSNFTLKIRSTKLEDSAMYFCASSERTYNEQFFGPGTRLTVL.

CDR3 sequence reads: CASSFTSGGTTDEQYF. DNA of the CDR3: TGTGCCAGCAGCTTTACTAGCGGGGGGACCACGGACGAGCAGTACTTC. The chain joins TRBV7-9 to TRBJ2-7; 12 nucleotides match TRBD2. V shed 3 bases, J shed 5 bases, and the junction held 8 bases outside the gene matches. Germline V CDR1 and CDR2: SEHNR, FQNEAQ (reference sequence). The CDR3 runs 16 residues.

V usage is TRBV18 and J usage is TRBJ1-2; 8 bases match TRBD1. The V and J ends lost 0 bases and 4 bases, in that order; junction bases with no gene match: 7. This CDR3 is built from 16 residues. The V gene's germline CDR1 is KGHSH and CDR2 LQKENI. Here the CDR3 DNA reads TGTGCCAGCTCACCACCGACAGGGGCCCCCTTCTATGGCTACACCTTC. This encodes CASSPPTGAPFYGYTF.

This clonotype has more than one count but fewer than ten. The genes are TRBV9 and TRBJ2-5; 8 bases are shared with TRBD1. The CDR3 contains 15 residues. Looked up from germline, CDR1 is SGDLS and CDR2 is YYNGEE. V shed 2 bases, J shed 0 bases, and the junction held 3 bases outside the gene matches. This chain's CDR3 is CASSVDRGNQETQYF. CDR3 coding DNA: TGTGCCAGCAGCGTTGACAGGGGCAACCAAGAGACCCAGTACTTC.

In regard to this clonotype: The junction shows a germline mismatch at one end, possibly a read error. J is TRBJ1-2 and V is TRBV12-5; tentatively, D is TRBD1 (6 bases). This CDR3 spans 12 amino acids. Germline assignment: CDR1 LGHNT and CDR2 FRNRAP. The CDR3 region has the DNA TGTGCTAGTGGTTTGGACTTACAGGGAATCGCCTTC. The encoded protein is CASGLDLQGIAF. Using reference TRBV12-5 and TRBJ1-2 for the parts outside the CDR3, the full variable domain is DARVTQTPRHKVTEMGQEVTMRCQPILGHNTVFWYRQTMMQGLELLAYFRNRAPLDDSGMPKDRFSAEMPDATLATLKIQPSEPRDSAVYFCASGLDLQGIAFGSGTRLTVV.

This clonotype was counted only a few times. This chain connects TRBV29-1 to TRBJ2-1; TRBD1 matches at 10 bases. CDR1 and CDR2 (germline): SQVTM, ANQGSEA. The CDR3 contains 14 residues. CDR3 DNA sequence: TGCACCGGACTAGGACAGGGGGGTTACAATGAGCAGTTCTTC. It codes for CTGLGQGGYNEQFF.

The chain is built from TRBV5-1 and TRBJ2-3; TRBD2 aligns across 10 bases. V shed 4 bases, J shed 5 bases, and the junction held 10 bases outside the gene matches. Germline lookup yields CDR1 SGHRS and CDR2 YFSETQ. This CDR3 has 16 amino acids. The CDR3 bases are TGCGCCAGCAGCGTTCGGACTAGCGGCCAGGGAGATACGCAGTATTTT. Translated: CASSVRTSGQGDTQYF.

The table lists this clonotype with a few counts. The chain has TRBV12-3 or TRBV12-4 and TRBJ2-5, with D possibly being TRBD1 (6 bases). The CDR3 is 16 residues long. V was shortened by 3 bases and J by 5 bases, with 19 bases between the two germline ends. In nucleotides, the CDR3 is TGTGCCAGCAGTTTTTCGCCTGGGGGCGAGGGGGAGACCCAGTACTTC. Translated: CASSFSPGGEGETQYF.

The chain links TRBV7-8 to TRBJ1-6; D remains ambiguous. The germline gives CDR1 SGHVS, CDR2 FQNEAQ. The CDR3 is 16 amino acids. V was clipped by 3 bases and J by 0 bases, with 9 bases between them. The CDR3 nucleotides are TGTGCCAGCAGCTTCTTGCAGAGCTCCTATAATTCACCCCTCCACTTT. Protein: CASSFLQSSYNSPLHF.

In this sample, this clonotype turned up a few times. The J gene is TRBJ1-4, the V gene TRBV12-3 or TRBV12-4; 8 positions match TRBD1. V lost 4 bases to trimming and J lost 0 bases; unmatched junction nucleotides: 4. The CDR3 spans 16 residues. CDR3 protein: CASSSTGDTTNEKLFF. The CDR3 nucleotides are TGTGCCAGCAGTTCGACAGGGGACACAACTAATGAAAAACTGTTTTTT.

This clonotype was seen many times. The V call is TRBV5-1, the J call TRBJ1-4; D possibly corresponds to TRBD1 (5 bases). The CDR3 contains 14 residues. V lost 4 bases, J lost 5 bases, and 12 bases lay in between. Germline V gene data show CDR1 as SGHRS and CDR2 as YFSETQ. Here the CDR3 reads CASSLGRGNEKLFF. CDR3 DNA: TGCGCCAGCAGCCTTGGGCGGGGGAATGAAAAACTGTTTTTT.

The sample holds a few counts of this clonotype. The rearrangement uses TRBV12-3 or TRBV12-4 and TRBJ2-5, with D unresolved. The CDR3 totals 13 residues. Deletions cut 8 bases from V and 5 bases from J, with 15 bases between. The CDR3 region is CASGPRRRETQYF. The CDR3 DNA reads as TGTGCCAGCGGCCCCCGGCGAAGGGAGACCCAGTACTTC.

This clonotype occurred a few times. This chain joins TRBV5-1 and TRBJ2-7, with 8 bases matching TRBD2. This CDR3 is 16 amino acids long. Losses at the gene ends were 5 bases for V and 2 bases for J; bases not matched to a gene: 12. CDR1 is SGHRS and CDR2 is YFSETQ in the germline V gene. CDR3: CASSTSGGNTPYEQYF. The CDR3 nucleotides read TGCGCCAGCAGTACTAGCGGAGGTAATACCCCCTACGAGCAGTACTTC.

This clonotype has ten or more counts. This chain connects TRBV24-1 to TRBJ2-7; 10 bases fit TRBD1. With V trimmed by 12 bases and J by 3 bases, 13 bases remained unmatched. CDR1 is KGHDR, CDR2 SFDVKD, per germline. The CDR3 has 15 residues. CDR3 sequence: CAPQARDRGLYEQYV. Written as DNA, the CDR3 is TGTGCCCCCCAGGCTCGGGACAGGGGACTCTACGAGCAGTACGTC.

V and J are TRBV12-3 or TRBV12-4 and TRBJ1-1; 10 positions match TRBD1. CDR3 length equals 14 residues. The V gene end was trimmed by 6 bases and the J gene end by 5 bases; junction bases not matched to a gene: 6. The CDR3 loop is CASSPRTGGTEAFF. In DNA form, the CDR3 reads TGTGCCAGCAGCCCCCGGACAGGGGGAACTGAAGCTTTCTTT.